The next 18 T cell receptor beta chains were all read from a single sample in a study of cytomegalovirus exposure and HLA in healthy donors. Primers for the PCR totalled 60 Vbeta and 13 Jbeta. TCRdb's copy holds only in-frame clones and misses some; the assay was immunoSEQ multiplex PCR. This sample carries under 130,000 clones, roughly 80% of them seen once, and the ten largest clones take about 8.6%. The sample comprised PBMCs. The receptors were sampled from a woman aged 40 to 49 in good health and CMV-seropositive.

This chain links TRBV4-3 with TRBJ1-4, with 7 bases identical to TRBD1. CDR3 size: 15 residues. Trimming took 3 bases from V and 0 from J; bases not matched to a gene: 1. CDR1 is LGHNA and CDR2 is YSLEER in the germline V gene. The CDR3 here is CASSQGTATNEKLFF. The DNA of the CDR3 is TGCGCCAGCAGCCAGGGGACAGCAACTAATGAAAAACTGTTTTTT.

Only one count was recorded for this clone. The CDR3 DNA is TGCGCCAGCAGCGAACAGGGTTTTGAAAAACTGTTTTTT. Translated, it gives CASSEQGFEKLFF. V gene TRBV5-1 combines with J gene TRBJ1-4; TRBD1 might be the D (6 bases). The germline V gene has CDR1 SGHRS and CDR2 YFSETQ. Trimming left V 4 bases short and J 7 bases short, with 11 bases between. This CDR3 is 13 amino acids long.

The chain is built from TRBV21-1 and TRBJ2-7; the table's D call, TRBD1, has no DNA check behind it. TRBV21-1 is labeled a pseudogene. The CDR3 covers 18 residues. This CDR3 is CASSKAGWCIGRTGEQYF. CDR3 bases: TGTGCCAGCAGCAAAGCTGGGTGGTGCATCGGAAGAACAGGCGAGCAGTACTTC.

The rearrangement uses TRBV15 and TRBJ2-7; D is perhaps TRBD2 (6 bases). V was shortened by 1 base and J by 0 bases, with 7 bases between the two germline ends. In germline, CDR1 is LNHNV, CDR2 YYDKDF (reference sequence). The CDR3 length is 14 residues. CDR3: CATSRVGGSYEQYF. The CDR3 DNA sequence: TGTGCCACCAGCAGAGTGGGGGGCTCCTACGAGCAGTACTTC.

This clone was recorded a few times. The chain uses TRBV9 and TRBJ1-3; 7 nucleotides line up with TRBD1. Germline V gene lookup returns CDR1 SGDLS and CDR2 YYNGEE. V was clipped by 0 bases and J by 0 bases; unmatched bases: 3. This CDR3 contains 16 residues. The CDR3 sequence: CASSVAGTVSGNTIYF. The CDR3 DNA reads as TGTGCCAGCAGCGTAGCAGGGACAGTCTCTGGAAACACCATATATTTT. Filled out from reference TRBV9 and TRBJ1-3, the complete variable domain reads DSGVTQTPKHLITATGQRVTLRCSPRSGDLSVYWYQQSLDQGLQFLIQYYNGEERAKGNILERFSAQQFPDLHSELNLSSLELGDSALYFCASSVAGTVSGNTIYFGEGSWLTVV.

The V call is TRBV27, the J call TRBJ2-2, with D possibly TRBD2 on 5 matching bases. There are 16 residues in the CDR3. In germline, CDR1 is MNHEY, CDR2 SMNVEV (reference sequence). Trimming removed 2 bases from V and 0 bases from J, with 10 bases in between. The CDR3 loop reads CASSLSPGTNTGELFF. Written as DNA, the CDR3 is TGTGCCAGCAGTTTAAGCCCGGGGACGAACACCGGGGAGCTGTTTTTT.

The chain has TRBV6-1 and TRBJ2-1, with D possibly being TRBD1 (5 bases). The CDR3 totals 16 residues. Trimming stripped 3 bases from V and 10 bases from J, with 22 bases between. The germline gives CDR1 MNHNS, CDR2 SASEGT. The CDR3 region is CASSDLRVVNIGEQFF. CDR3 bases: TGTGCCAGCAGTGACCTCAGGGTGGTGAATATAGGGGAGCAGTTCTTC.

The DNA for the CDR3 is TGTGCCAGCAGTGATTCCGCGCGTACGGGGCAAGAGACCCAGTACTTC. It is translated as CASSDSARTGQETQYF. The gene calls are TRBV6-4 and TRBJ2-5, with D perhaps TRBD2 (5 bases). In germline, CDR1 is MRHNA, CDR2 SNTAGT. Between the trimmed V and J ends, which lost 3 bases and 2 bases, there was a span of 16 bases. The CDR3 is 16 amino acids.

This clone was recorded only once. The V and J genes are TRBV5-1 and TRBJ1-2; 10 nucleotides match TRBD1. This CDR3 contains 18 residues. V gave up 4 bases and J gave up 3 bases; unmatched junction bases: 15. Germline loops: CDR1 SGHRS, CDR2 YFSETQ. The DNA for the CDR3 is TGCGCCAGCAGCCCATACCCGACAGGGGGCGGGCTACACTATGGCTACACCTTC. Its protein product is CASSPYPTGGGLHYGYTF.

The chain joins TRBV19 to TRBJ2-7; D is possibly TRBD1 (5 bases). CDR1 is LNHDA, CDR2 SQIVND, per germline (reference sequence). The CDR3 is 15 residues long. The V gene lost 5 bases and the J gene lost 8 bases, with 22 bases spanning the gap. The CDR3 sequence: CASSAYPQGRVKQYF. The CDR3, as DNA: TGTGCCAGTAGTGCCTACCCCCAGGGAAGGGTAAAGCAGTACTTC.

Here the CDR3 DNA reads TGTGCCATCAGTAATACCCTCGGGGGGGATGAAAAACTGTTTTTT. This translates into CAISNTLGGDEKLFF. The V call is TRBV10-3, the J call TRBJ1-4, with a possible D match to TRBD1 (5 bases). This CDR3 has 15 residues. Germline loops: CDR1 ENHRY, CDR2 SYGVKD. The V end lost 5 bases, the J end lost 6 bases, and 16 bases lay between the germline ends.

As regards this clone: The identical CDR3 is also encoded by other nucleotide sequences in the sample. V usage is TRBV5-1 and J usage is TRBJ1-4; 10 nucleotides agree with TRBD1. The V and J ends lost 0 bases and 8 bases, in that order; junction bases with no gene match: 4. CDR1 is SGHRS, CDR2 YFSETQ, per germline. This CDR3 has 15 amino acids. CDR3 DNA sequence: TGCGCCAGCAGCTTGGCCGGGACAGGGGAGGAAAAACTGTTTTTT. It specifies CASSLAGTGEEKLFF.

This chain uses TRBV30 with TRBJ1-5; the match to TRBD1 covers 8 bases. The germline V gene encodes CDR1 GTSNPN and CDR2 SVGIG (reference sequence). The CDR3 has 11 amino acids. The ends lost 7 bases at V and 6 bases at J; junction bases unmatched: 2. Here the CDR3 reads CASTGGQPQHF. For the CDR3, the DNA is TGTGCCTCCACAGGGGGTCAGCCCCAGCATTTT.

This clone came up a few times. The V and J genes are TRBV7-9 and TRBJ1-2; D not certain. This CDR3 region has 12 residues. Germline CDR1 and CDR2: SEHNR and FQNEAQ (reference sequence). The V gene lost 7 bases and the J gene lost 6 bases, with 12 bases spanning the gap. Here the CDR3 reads CASTGEGDGYTF. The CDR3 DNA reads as TGTGCCAGCACCGGAGAGGGTGATGGCTACACCTTC.

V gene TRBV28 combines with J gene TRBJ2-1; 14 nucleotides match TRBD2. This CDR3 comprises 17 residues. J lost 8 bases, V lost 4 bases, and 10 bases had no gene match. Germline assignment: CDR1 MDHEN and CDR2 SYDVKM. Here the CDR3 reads CASSSQTSGGASDEQFF. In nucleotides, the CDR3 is TGTGCCAGCAGTTCCCAGACTAGCGGGGGGGCGTCCGATGAGCAGTTCTTC.

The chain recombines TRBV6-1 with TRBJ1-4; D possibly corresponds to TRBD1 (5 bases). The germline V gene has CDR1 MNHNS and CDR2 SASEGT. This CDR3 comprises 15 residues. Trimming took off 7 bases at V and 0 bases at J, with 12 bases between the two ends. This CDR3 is CASTGHHATNEKLFF. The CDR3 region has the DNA TGTGCCAGCACCGGACACCATGCAACTAATGAAAAACTGTTTTTT.

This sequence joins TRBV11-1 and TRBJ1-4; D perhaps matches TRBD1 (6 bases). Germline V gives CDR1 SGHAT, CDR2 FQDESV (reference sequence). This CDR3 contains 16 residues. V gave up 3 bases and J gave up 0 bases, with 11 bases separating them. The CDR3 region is CASSFGTLATNEKLFF. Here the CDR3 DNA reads TGTGCCAGCAGCTTCGGGACACTTGCAACTAATGAAAAACTGTTTTTT.

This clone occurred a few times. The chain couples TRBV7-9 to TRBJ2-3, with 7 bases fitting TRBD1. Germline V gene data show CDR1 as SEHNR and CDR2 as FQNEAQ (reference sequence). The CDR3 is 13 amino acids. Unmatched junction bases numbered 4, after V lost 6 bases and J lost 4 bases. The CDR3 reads CASRTGFADTQYF. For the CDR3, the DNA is TGTGCCAGCAGGACAGGGTTCGCAGATACGCAGTATTTT.